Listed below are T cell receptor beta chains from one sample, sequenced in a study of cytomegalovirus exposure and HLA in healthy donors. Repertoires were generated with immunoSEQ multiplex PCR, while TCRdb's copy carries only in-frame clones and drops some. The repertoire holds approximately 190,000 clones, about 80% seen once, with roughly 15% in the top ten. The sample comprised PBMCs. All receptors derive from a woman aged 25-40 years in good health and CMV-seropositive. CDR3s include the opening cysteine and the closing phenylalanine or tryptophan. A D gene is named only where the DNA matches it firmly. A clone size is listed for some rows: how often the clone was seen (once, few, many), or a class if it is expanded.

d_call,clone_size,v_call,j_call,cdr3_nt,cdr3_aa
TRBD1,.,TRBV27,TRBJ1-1,TGTGCCAGCAGTTTCAGGGGGCGGACTGAAGCTTTCTTT,CASSFRGRTEAFF
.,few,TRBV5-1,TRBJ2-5,TGTGCCAGCAGCTTGGTCTCGGGGGAGACCCAGTACTTC,CASSLVSGETQYF
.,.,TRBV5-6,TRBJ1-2,TGTGCCAGCAGCTTGGCGGGGGGCGCGTATGGCTACACCTTC,CASSLAGGAYGYTF
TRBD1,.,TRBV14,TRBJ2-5,TGTGCCAGCAGCCTCTCATCGGGACAGGGCGAAGAGACCCAGTACTTC,CASSLSSGQGEETQYF
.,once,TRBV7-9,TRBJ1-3,TGTGCCAGCAGCTTAGCTCAGAACACCATATATTTT,CASSLAQNTIYF
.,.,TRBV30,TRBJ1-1,TGTGCCTGGGATACAAGGGATTGCGGGTACACTGAAGCTTTCTTT,CAWDTRDCGYTEAFF
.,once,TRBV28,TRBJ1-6,TGTGCCAGCAGCCTTGTTAGCTCCTATAATTCACCCCTCCACTTT,CASSLVSSYNSPLHF
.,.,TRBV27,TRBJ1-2,TGTGCCAGCGGTAACAGCCCCTTTTTGGTTTATGGCTACACCTTC,CASGNSPFLVYGYTF
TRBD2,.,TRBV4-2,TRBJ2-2,TGTGCCAGCAGCCAAGAGGGACTAGCGGTGAACACCGGGGAGCTGTTTTTT,CASSQEGLAVNTGELFF
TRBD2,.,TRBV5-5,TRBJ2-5,TGTGCCAGCAGCCCGGGTGCGGGGGGGCAGGAGACCCAGTACTTC,CASSPGAGGQETQYF
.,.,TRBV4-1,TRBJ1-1,TGCGCCAGCAGCCTTATCCGGGGGGACATGAACACTGAAGCTTTCTTT,CASSLIRGDMNTEAFF
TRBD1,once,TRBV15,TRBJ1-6,TGTGCCACCAGCAGAGCTCAACAGGGGAATTCACCCCTCCACTTT,CATSRAQQGNSPLHF
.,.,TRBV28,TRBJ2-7,TGTGCCAGCAGTTCCCCAGGAAACTACGAGCAGTACTTC,CASSSPGNYEQYF
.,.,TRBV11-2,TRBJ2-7,TGTGCCAGCAGCTTAGTCACAGGTGGGAGGTACGAGCAGTACTTC,CASSLVTGGRYEQYF